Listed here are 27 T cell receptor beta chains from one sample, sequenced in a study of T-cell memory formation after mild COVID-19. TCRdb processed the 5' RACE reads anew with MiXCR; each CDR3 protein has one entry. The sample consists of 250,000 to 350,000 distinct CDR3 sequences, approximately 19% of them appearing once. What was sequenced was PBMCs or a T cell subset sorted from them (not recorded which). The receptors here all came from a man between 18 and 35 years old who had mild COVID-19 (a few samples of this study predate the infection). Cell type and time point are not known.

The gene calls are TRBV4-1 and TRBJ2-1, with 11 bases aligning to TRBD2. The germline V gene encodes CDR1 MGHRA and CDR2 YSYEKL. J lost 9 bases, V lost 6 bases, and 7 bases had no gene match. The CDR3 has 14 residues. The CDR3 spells CASRILAGEGEQFF. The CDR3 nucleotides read TGCGCCAGCAGAATACTAGCGGGGGAGGGTGAGCAGTTCTTC.

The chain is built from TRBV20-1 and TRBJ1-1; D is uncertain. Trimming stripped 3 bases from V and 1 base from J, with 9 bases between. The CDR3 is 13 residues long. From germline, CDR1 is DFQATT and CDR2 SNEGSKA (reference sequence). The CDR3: CSASKGWNTEAFF. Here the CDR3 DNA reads TGCAGTGCTAGTAAAGGCTGGAACACTGAAGCTTTCTTT.

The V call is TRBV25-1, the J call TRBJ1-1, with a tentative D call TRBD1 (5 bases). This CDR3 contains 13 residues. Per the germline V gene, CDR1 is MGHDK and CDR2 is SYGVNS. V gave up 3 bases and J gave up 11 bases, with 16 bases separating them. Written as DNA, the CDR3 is TGTGCCAGCAGTGATTCGGGGCGGGGCGGCGCTTTCTTT. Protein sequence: CASSDSGRGGAFF.

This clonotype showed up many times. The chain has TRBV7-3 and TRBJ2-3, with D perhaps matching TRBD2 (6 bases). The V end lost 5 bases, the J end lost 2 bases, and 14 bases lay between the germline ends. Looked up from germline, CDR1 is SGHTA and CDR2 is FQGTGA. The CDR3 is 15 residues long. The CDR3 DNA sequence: TGTGCCAGCAGCCGAATCGGGGGAGACACAGATACGCAGTATTTT. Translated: CASSRIGGDTDTQYF.

The CDR3 spells CASSPGTGTTGNTIYF. The DNA for the CDR3 is TGTGCCAGCAGCCCCGGGACAGGGACTACTGGAAACACCATATATTTT. This chain links TRBV2 with TRBJ1-3, with 9 bases identical to TRBD1. The V segment lost 6 bases and the J segment 2 bases; nucleotides outside the gene matches: 8. Germline assignment: CDR1 SNHLY and CDR2 FYNNEI. The CDR3 contains 16 residues.

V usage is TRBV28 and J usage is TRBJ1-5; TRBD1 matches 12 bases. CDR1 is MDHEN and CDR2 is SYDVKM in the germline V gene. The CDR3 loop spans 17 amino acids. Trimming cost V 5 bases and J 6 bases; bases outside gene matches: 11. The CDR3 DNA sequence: TGTGCCAGCAGTAGATCTGGGACAGGGGGCGCGAGTCAGCCCCAGCATTTT. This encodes CASSRSGTGGASQPQHF.

In DNA, the CDR3 is TGTGCCATCAGTGTCGGCGGATCCTACAATGAGCAGTTCTTC. Amino acid sequence: CAISVGGSYNEQFF. The rearrangement joins TRBV10-3 to TRBJ2-1; D remains unclear. The germline V gene has CDR1 ENHRY and CDR2 SYGVKD. This CDR3 spans 14 amino acids. Trimming removed 4 bases at V and 1 base at J, with 8 bases between.

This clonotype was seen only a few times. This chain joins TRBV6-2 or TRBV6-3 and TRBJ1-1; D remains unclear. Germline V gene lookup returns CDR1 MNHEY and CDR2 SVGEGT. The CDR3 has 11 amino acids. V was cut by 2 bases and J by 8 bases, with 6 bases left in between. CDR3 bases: TGTGCCAGCAGTTACCCGACCGAAGCTTTCTTT. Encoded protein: CASSYPTEAFF.

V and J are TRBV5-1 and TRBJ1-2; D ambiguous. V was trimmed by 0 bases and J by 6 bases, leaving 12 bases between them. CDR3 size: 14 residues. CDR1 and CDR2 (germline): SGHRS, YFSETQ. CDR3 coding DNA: TGCGCCAGCAGCTTGGTTCTTTCGGGTGATGGCTACACCTTC. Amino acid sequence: CASSLVLSGDGYTF.

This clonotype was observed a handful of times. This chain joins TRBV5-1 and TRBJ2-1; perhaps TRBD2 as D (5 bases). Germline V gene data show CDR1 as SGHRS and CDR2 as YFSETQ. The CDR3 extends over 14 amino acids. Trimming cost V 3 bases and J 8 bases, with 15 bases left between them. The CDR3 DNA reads TGCGCCAGCAGCTCAACTAGGTTTGTCGATGAGCAGTTCTTC. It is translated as CASSSTRFVDEQFF.

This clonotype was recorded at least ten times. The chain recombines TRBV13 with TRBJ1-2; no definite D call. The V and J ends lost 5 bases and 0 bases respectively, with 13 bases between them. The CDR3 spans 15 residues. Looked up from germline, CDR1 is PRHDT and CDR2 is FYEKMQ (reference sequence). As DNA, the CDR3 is TGTGCCAGCAGCCCCGCCGGGATGTCTAACTATGGCTACACCTTC. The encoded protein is CASSPAGMSNYGYTF.

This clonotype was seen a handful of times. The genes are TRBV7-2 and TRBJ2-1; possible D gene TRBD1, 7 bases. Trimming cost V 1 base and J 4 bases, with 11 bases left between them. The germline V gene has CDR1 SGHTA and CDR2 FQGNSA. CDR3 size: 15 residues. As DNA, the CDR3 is TGTGCCAGCAGCTTAGACCAGGGGGGTTACAATGAGCAGTTCTTC. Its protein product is CASSLDQGGYNEQFF.

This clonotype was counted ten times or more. The CDR3 protein is CASSFEGVGEKLFF. Written as DNA, the CDR3 is TGTGCCAGCAGCTTTGAGGGGGTTGGTGAAAAACTGTTTTTT. The chain has TRBV5-5 and TRBJ1-4, with a weak D call TRBD1 (6 bases). The germline CDR1 and CDR2 sequences are SGHKS and YYEKEE (reference sequence). The CDR3 consists of 14 residues. V lost 2 bases and J lost 7, with 12 bases in between.

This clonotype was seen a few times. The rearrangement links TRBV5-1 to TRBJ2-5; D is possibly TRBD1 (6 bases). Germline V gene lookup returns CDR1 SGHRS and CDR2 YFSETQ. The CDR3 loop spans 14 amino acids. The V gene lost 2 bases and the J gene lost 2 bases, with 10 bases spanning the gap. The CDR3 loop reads CASSFVDSQETQYF. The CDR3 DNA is TGCGCCAGCAGCTTTGTGGACAGTCAAGAGACCCAGTACTTC.

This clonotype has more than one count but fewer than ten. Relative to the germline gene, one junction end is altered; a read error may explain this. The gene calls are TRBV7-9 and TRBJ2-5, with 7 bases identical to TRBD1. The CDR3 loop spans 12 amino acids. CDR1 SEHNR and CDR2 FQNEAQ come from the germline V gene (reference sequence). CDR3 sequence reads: CASSLGGAGGEF. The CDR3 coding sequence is TGTGCCAGCAGCTTAGGAGGGGCAGGGGGAGAGTTC.

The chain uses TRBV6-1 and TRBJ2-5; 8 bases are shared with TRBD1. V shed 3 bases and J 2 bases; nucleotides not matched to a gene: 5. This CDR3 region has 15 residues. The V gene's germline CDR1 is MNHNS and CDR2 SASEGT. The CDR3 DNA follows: TGTGCCAGCAGTGACAGGGGGCGGCTACAAGAGACCCAGTACTTC. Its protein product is CASSDRGRLQETQYF.

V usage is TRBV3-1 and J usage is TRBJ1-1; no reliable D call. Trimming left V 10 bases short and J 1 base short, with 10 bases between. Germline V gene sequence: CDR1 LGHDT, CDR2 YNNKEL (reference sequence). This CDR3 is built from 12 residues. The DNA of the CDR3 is TGTGCCACCACGTCGGGGAACACTGAAGCTTTCTTT. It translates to CATTSGNTEAFF.

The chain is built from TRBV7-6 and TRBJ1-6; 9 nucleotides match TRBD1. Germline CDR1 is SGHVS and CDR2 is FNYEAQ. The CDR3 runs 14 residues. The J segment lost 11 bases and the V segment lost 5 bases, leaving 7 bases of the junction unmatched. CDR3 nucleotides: TGTGCCAGCAGCCCGACAGGGGGTAGGACACCCCTCCACTTT. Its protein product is CASSPTGGRTPLHF. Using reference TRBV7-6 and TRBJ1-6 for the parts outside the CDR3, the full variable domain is GAGVSQSPRYKVTKRGQDVALRCDPISGHVSLYWYRQALGQGPEFLTYFNYEAQQDKSGLPNDRFSAERPEGSISTLTIQRTEQRDSAMYRCASSPTGGRTPLHFGNGTRLTVT.

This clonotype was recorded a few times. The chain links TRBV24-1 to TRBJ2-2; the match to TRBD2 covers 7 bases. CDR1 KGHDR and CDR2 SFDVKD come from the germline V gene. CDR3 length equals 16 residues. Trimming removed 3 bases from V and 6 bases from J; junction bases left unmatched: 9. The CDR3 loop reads CATSDPSGRGAGELFF. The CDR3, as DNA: TGTGCCACCAGTGATCCGTCGGGGAGGGGCGCCGGGGAGCTGTTTTTT.

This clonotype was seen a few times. The CDR3 region is CATSRDESETQYF. CDR3 bases: TGTGCCACCAGCAGAGACGAATCGGAGACCCAGTACTTC. The chain combines TRBV15 with TRBJ2-5, with no clear D. CDR1 is LNHNV and CDR2 is YYDKDF in the germline V gene (reference sequence). Deletions cut 0 bases from V and 5 bases from J, with 7 bases between. The CDR3 is made up of 13 amino acids.

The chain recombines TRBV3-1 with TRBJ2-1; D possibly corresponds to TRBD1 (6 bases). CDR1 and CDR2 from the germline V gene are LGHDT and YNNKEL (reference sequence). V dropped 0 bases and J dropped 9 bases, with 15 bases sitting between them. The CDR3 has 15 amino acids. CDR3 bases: TGTGCCAGCAGCCAAGATTCTGGGCGAGGGGGTGAGCAGTTCTTC. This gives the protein CASSQDSGRGGEQFF.

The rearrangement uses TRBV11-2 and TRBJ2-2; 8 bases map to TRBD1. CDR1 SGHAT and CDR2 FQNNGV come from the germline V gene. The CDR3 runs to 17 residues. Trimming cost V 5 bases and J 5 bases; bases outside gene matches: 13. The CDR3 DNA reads TGTGCCAGCAGCCCTGGACAGGGCGGGGTGATGACCGGGGAGCTGTTTTTT. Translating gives CASSPGQGGVMTGELFF.

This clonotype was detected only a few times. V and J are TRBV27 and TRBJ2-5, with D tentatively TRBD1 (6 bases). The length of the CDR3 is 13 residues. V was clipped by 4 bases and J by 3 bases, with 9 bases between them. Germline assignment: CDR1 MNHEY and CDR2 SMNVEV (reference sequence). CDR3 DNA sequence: TGTGCCAGCAGTTCCCGGACAGAAGAGACCCAGTACTTC. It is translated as CASSSRTEETQYF.

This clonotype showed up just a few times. The CDR3: CASRTGTGELFF. In DNA form, the CDR3 reads TGTGCCAGCAGGACAGGGACCGGGGAGCTGTTTTTT. The chain recombines TRBV6-2 or TRBV6-3 with TRBJ2-2, with 7 bases lining up with TRBD1. V shed 6 bases and J 5 bases; nucleotides not matched to a gene: 0. Germline CDR1 reads MNHEY; CDR2 reads SVGEGT. The CDR3 is made up of 12 amino acids.

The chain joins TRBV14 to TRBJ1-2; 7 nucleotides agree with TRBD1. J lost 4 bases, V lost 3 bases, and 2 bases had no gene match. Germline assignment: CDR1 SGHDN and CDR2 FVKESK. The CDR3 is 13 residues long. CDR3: CASSQGQTYGYTF. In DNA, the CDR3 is TGTGCCAGCAGCCAGGGACAGACCTATGGCTACACCTTC.

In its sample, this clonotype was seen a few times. In nucleotides, the CDR3 is TGCGCCAGCAGCTTTGGGGCCATGAACACTGAAGCTTTCTTT. Amino acids: CASSFGAMNTEAFF. V gene TRBV5-1 combines with J gene TRBJ1-1, with a tentative D call TRBD1 (5 bases). The CDR3 runs to 14 residues. V lost 2 bases and J lost 0, with 8 bases in between. Germline V gives CDR1 SGHRS, CDR2 YFSETQ.

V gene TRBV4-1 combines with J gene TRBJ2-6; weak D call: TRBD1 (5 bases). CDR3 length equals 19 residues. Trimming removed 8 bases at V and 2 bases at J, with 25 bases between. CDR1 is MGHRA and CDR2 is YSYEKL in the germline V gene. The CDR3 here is CASASSPSQGVAGANVLTF. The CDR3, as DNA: TGCGCCAGCGCCTCAAGCCCGAGTCAAGGGGTTGCTGGGGCCAACGTCCTGACTTTC.